This T cell receptor (beta chain) was identified during a study of blood T cells in healthy people across ages. A second about 7 to 12 cycle PCR used barcoded and J-beta primers. TCRdb passed the 5' RACE reads through MiXCR, listing each CDR3 protein once. The sample has around 1,800,000 distinct CDR3 sequences, roughly two fifths seen once. Germline V lookup: CDR1 SQVTM, CDR2 ANQGSEA. Trimming took off 4 bases at V and 9 bases at J, with 10 bases between the two ends. The CDR3 contains 11 residues. This clonotype was recorded many times. What it binds is unknown. Healthy Russian Caucasian donors spanned ages about 6 to 95 years. Drawing of peripheral blood yielded about 10 milliliters from each donor. Regarding the study as a whole: Relative to aged donors, long-lived donors carried more naive CD4+ cells and displayed higher diversity. Per-million-T-cell TCR beta diversity fell roughly linearly with age.

The rearrangement links TRBV29-1 to TRBJ2-1; the D is unclear. The receptor's source is a human donor in good health. The source material was blood. CDR3 region: CSVVLRTEQFF. The CDR3 DNA follows: TGCAGCGTTGTTCTCAGGACTGAGCAGTTCTTC.